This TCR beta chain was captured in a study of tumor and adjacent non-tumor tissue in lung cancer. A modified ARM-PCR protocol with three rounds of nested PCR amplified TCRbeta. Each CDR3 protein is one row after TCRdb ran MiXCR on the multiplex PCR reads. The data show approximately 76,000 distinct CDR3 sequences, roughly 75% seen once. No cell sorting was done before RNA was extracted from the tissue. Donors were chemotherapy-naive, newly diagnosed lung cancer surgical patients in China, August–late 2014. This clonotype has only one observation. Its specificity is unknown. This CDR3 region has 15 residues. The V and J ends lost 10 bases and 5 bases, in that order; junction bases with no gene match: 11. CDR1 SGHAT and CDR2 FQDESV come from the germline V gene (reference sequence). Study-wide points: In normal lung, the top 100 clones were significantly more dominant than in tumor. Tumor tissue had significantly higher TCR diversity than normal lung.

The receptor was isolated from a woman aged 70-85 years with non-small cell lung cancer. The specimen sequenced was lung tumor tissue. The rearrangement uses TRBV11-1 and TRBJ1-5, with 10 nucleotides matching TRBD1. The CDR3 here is CAKSTGTGAHQPQHF. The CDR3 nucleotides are TGTGCCAAGAGCACAGGGACAGGGGCCCATCAGCCCCAGCATTTT.